These 20 T cell receptor beta chains came from one sample sequenced in a study of control samples from healthy donors and cancer patients. Assay used: immunoSEQ multiplex PCR; TCRdb lists only in-frame clones, some missing. The sample yields about 140,000 clones, roughly 92% seen once. Material for sequencing was blood. The receptors were sampled from a man aged 30 to 45 in good health.

This chain links TRBV14 with TRBJ2-1; 13 nucleotides match TRBD2. Germline CDR1 and CDR2: SGHDN and FVKESK. There are 18 residues in the CDR3. Trimming removed 4 bases from V and 2 bases from J; junction bases left unmatched: 8. CDR3 bases: TGTGCCAGCAGCCCTCGGACTAGCGGGAGTGGCGCCTACAATGAGCAGTTCTTC. Protein product: CASSPRTSGSGAYNEQFF.

The chain uses TRBV19 and TRBJ2-1; the match to TRBD2 covers 9 bases. CDR1 is LNHDA and CDR2 is SQIVND in the germline V gene (reference sequence). With V trimmed by 3 bases and J by 9 bases, 9 bases remained unmatched. This CDR3 is 15 amino acids long. CDR3 loop: CASSIGGGRAIEQFF. CDR3 in DNA: TGTGCCAGTAGTATCGGCGGCGGGAGGGCCATTGAGCAGTTCTTC.

CDR3 amino acids: CASSLDLRGTYEQYF. The CDR3 DNA reads as TGTGCCAGCAGCTTAGATCTGCGAGGTACCTACGAGCAGTACTTC. The genes are TRBV11-2 and TRBJ2-7, with D unresolved. In germline, CDR1 is SGHAT, CDR2 FQNNGV. The CDR3 length is 15 residues. V was shortened by 0 bases and J by 2 bases, with 11 bases between the two germline ends.

The J gene is TRBJ1-2, the V gene TRBV7-3; D is unclear. Germline assignment: CDR1 SGHTA and CDR2 FQGTGA. Trimming stripped 0 bases from V and 4 bases from J, with 12 bases between. The CDR3 sequence is 15 residues long. The CDR3 is CASSLTSGGSYGYTF. The CDR3 nucleotides are TGTGCCAGCAGCTTAACGTCTGGAGGGAGCTATGGCTACACCTTC.

The chain couples TRBV7-9 to TRBJ2-5, with D perhaps TRBD2 (7 bases). There are 14 residues in the CDR3. The germline gives CDR1 SEHNR, CDR2 FQNEAQ (reference sequence). The V gene lost 3 bases and the J gene lost 2 bases, with 10 bases spanning the gap. The CDR3 is CASSFGGRQETQYF. CDR3 in DNA: TGTGCCAGCAGCTTCGGGGGGCGGCAAGAGACCCAGTACTTC.

A single count supports this clone. V and J are TRBV30 and TRBJ2-2, with 7 bases aligning to TRBD1. Germline loops: CDR1 GTSNPN, CDR2 SVGIG (reference sequence). The CDR3 covers 15 residues. Unmatched junction bases numbered 8, after V lost 0 bases and J lost 7 bases. Here the CDR3 reads CAWSVTGRGIGELFF. The CDR3 coding sequence is TGTGCCTGGAGTGTAACTGGCAGGGGGATCGGGGAGCTGTTTTTT.

V and J are TRBV7-3 and TRBJ1-1; 8 nucleotides agree with TRBD1. CDR1 and CDR2 (germline): SGHTA, FQGTGA. CDR3 size: 14 residues. The trim removed 1 base at V and 7 bases at J, leaving 5 bases unmatched. CDR3 DNA: TGTGCCAGCAGCTTAATGGGGACAGGAGGTGAAGCTTTCTTT. Translating it yields CASSLMGTGGEAFF.

The V gene is TRBV5-1, the J gene TRBJ2-1, with TRBD2 identical over 16 bases. The CDR3 spans 18 residues. Germline trimming cut 0 bases from V and 3 bases from J; bases unmatched to any gene: 3. Germline V CDR1 and CDR2: SGHRS, YFSETQ. CDR3 residues: CASSLVGLAGGLYNEQFF. The CDR3 DNA sequence: TGCGCCAGCAGCTTGGTGGGACTAGCGGGAGGGCTCTACAATGAGCAGTTCTTC.

CDR3 loop: CASSSSGANYGYTF. For the CDR3, the DNA is TGTGCCAGCAGTTCGTCCGGGGCCAACTATGGCTACACCTTC. J is TRBJ1-2 and V is TRBV27, with a possible D match to TRBD1 (5 bases). The CDR3 contains 14 residues. The V gene's germline CDR1 is MNHEY and CDR2 SMNVEV (reference sequence). Trimming cost V 4 bases and J 2 bases, with 11 bases left between them.

V is TRBV30 and J is TRBJ2-3, with 7 nucleotides matching TRBD2. The germline CDR1 and CDR2 sequences are GTSNPN and SVGIG (reference sequence). The J segment lost 1 base and the V segment lost 0 bases, leaving 7 bases of the junction unmatched. This CDR3 contains 16 residues. The CDR3 DNA follows: TGTGCCTGGAGTGTACTAGCGTGGGGGGGCACAGATACGCAGTATTTT. This codes for CAWSVLAWGGTDTQYF.

The chain is built from TRBV27 and TRBJ2-2, with D perhaps TRBD2 (7 bases). There are 15 residues in the CDR3. V was clipped by 6 bases and J by 0 bases, with 11 bases between them. Germline-derived CDR1 and CDR2 are MNHEY and SMNVEV (reference sequence). In nucleotides, the CDR3 is TGTGCCAGCAGGAAAGGGGGGGCGAACACCGGGGAGCTGTTTTTT. The encoded protein is CASRKGGANTGELFF.

Only one count was recorded for this clone. The chain joins TRBV28 to TRBJ2-7, with D tentatively TRBD1 (5 bases). V lost 1 base to trimming and J lost 7 bases, with 17 bases between them. The germline gives CDR1 MDHEN, CDR2 SYDVKM. The CDR3 sequence is 15 residues long. CDR3 nucleotide sequence: TGTGCCAGCAGTTTATCGAGCACAGGCCTACTGGAGCAGTACTTC. This encodes CASSLSSTGLLEQYF.

The gene calls are TRBV19 and TRBJ2-5, with 10 nucleotides matching TRBD1. CDR1 and CDR2 (germline): LNHDA, SQIVND (reference sequence). The CDR3 loop spans 16 amino acids. V lost 1 base and J lost 4; bases outside the gene matches: 6. CDR3 sequence: CASSIGLTGGGETQYF. The CDR3 DNA is TGTGCCAGTAGTATAGGGCTGACAGGGGGCGGAGAGACCCAGTACTTC.

The chain couples TRBV7-2 to TRBJ1-5; 8 nucleotides match TRBD1. The junction had 8 bases not matched to a gene; V was cut back by 1 base and J by 0 bases. Germline V gene sequence: CDR1 SGHTA, CDR2 FQGNSA. This CDR3 has 18 amino acids. In DNA, the CDR3 is TGTGCCAGCAGCTTAGGCCCGCCGACAGGGGTTAGCAATCAGCCCCAGCATTTT. This encodes CASSLGPPTGVSNQPQHF.

V is TRBV6-5 and J is TRBJ2-1; D gene uncertain. Per germline, CDR1 MNHEY and CDR2 SVGAGI. V was trimmed by 4 bases and J by 6 bases, leaving 19 bases between them. The CDR3 contains 16 residues. This chain's CDR3 is CASSSIRLSRVNEQFF. Written as DNA, the CDR3 is TGTGCCAGCAGTTCAATCCGGTTGTCTAGGGTCAATGAGCAGTTCTTC.

A note on this clone: The sample has other DNA sequences that encode this CDR3 too. This rearrangement joins TRBV6-2 or TRBV6-3 to TRBJ1-1; D not resolved. With 1 base removed from V and 1 base from J, the gap between germline ends came to 4 bases. The CDR3 is 13 amino acids. CDR1 is MNHEY and CDR2 is SVGEGT in the germline V gene. CDR3 sequence reads: CASSYFRNTEAFF. The CDR3 DNA sequence: TGTGCCAGCAGTTACTTCCGGAACACTGAAGCTTTCTTT.

The V and J genes are TRBV6-2 or TRBV6-3 and TRBJ2-2; 8 positions agree with TRBD2. Germline CDR1 reads MNHEY; CDR2 reads SVGEGT. V lost 5 bases, J lost 6 bases, and 11 bases stayed unmatched. The CDR3 consists of 16 residues. This chain's CDR3 is CASSNPGTRRSGELFF. The CDR3 DNA is TGTGCCAGCAGTAACCCCGGGACTAGACGTTCCGGGGAGCTGTTTTTT.

CDR3 sequence reads: CATSDWTSGRGTDTQYF. CDR3 sequence (DNA): TGTGCCACCAGTGATTGGACTAGCGGGAGGGGCACAGATACGCAGTATTTT. The chain carries TRBV24-1 and TRBJ2-3; 15 nucleotides line up with TRBD2. The CDR3 has 17 amino acids. Germline-derived CDR1 and CDR2 are KGHDR and SFDVKD. V was pared by 2 bases and J by 1 base, with 0 bases of the junction left unmatched.

This chain links TRBV2 with TRBJ1-2; 8 bases match TRBD1. Germline CDR1 and CDR2: SNHLY and FYNNEI. V was clipped by 1 base and J by 1 base; unmatched bases: 8. The CDR3 has 17 residues. The CDR3 DNA follows: TGTGCCAGCAGTGAAGATGTGACAGGGGCCCTTAACTATGGCTACACCTTC. Its translation is CASSEDVTGALNYGYTF.

V gene TRBV7-2 combines with J gene TRBJ2-7, with 9 bases aligning to TRBD2. V trimming: 1 base; J trimming: 4 bases; junction bases outside the gene matches: 8. Germline V CDR1 and CDR2: SGHTA, FQGNSA. CDR3 length: 16 amino acids. CDR3: CASSLVGGRASYEQYF. DNA for the CDR3: TGTGCCAGCAGCTTAGTAGGCGGGAGGGCCAGTTACGAGCAGTACTTC.